A selection of T cell receptor beta chains follows, all from one sample in a study of cytomegalovirus exposure and HLA in healthy donors. The repertoire was sequenced with immunoSEQ multiplex PCR; TCRdb's copy has only in-frame clones and lacks some. The table shows approximately 190,000 clones, with about 86% occurring only once. The source material was PBMCs. The receptor source for this set is a man aged 35 to 55 in good health and CMV-seropositive. Both conserved end residues are part of each CDR3. A D gene is named only where the DNA matches it firmly. Size tells how often a clone was seen (once, few, many) or the class of an expanded clone, and some rows leave it out.

v_gene: TRBV10-1
j_gene: TRBJ2-1
d_gene: TRBD2
abundance: .
CDR3nt: TGCGCCAGCAGTGAGGGACTAGCGGGCAATGAGCAGTTCTTC
CDR3aa: CASSEGLAGNEQFF

v_gene: TRBV25-1
j_gene: TRBJ1-1
d_gene: .
abundance: few
CDR3nt: TGTGCCAGCAGATATCAGGGAACTGGTCGAGCTTTCTTT
CDR3aa: CASRYQGTGRAFF

v_gene: TRBV19
j_gene: TRBJ2-5
d_gene: TRBD1
abundance: .
CDR3nt: TGTGCCAGTAGTATCGGACAGGGCGTCCAGGGGGAGACCCAGTACTTC
CDR3aa: CASSIGQGVQGETQYF

v_gene: TRBV11-2
j_gene: TRBJ2-1
d_gene: .
abundance: once
CDR3nt: TGTGCCAGCAGCTTAAGAGGGGGCAATGAGCAGTTCTTC
CDR3aa: CASSLRGGNEQFF

v_gene: TRBV11-3
j_gene: TRBJ2-1
d_gene: TRBD2
abundance: once
CDR3nt: TGTGCCAGCAGCCGCCTGGGGAGCGGGAACAATGAGCAGTTCTTC
CDR3aa: CASSRLGSGNNEQFF

v_gene: TRBV9
j_gene: TRBJ2-2
d_gene: .
abundance: .
CDR3nt: TGTGCCAGCAGCGTAAGGGGGAGGGATACCGGGGAGCTGTTTTTT
CDR3aa: CASSVRGRDTGELFF

v_gene: TRBV5-1
j_gene: TRBJ1-3
d_gene: .
abundance: few
CDR3nt: TGCGCCAGCAGCACGGACAGTCCATCAGGAAACACCATATATTTT
CDR3aa: CASSTDSPSGNTIYF

v_gene: TRBV10-2
j_gene: TRBJ2-1
d_gene: TRBD2
abundance: .
CDR3nt: TGCGCCAGCAGTGAGTGGACTAGCGGGAGGTTATTTAATGAGCAGTTCTTC
CDR3aa: CASSEWTSGRLFNEQFF

v_gene: TRBV6-1
j_gene: TRBJ2-1
d_gene: TRBD1
abundance: .
CDR3nt: TGTGCCAGCAGTGCATACGACAGGGGGCCCCACAATGAGCAGTTCTTC
CDR3aa: CASSAYDRGPHNEQFF

v_gene: TRBV2
j_gene: TRBJ1-3
d_gene: .
abundance: once
CDR3nt: TGTGCCAGCAGTGAAGAGGTCCGGGAAAACACCATATATTTT
CDR3aa: CASSEEVRENTIYF

v_gene: TRBV7-3
j_gene: TRBJ2-3
d_gene: TRBD2
abundance: .
CDR3nt: TGTGCCAGCAGCTTCTTAGCGGGGAGCACAGATACGCAGTATTTT
CDR3aa: CASSFLAGSTDTQYF

v_gene: TRBV2
j_gene: TRBJ1-2
d_gene: TRBD1
abundance: .
CDR3nt: TGTGCCAGCAGTGACCGACAGGGGGCTAATGGCTACACCTTC
CDR3aa: CASSDRQGANGYTF

v_gene: TRBV27
j_gene: TRBJ2-5
d_gene: TRBD2
abundance: .
CDR3nt: TGTGCCAGCAGTTCTCTAGCGGGAGTAGAGACCCAGTACTTC
CDR3aa: CASSSLAGVETQYF

v_gene: TRBV4-1
j_gene: TRBJ1-2
d_gene: TRBD1
abundance: .
CDR3nt: TGCGCCAGCAGCCAAGACCCAGGGGGCCACTATGGCTACACCTTC
CDR3aa: CASSQDPGGHYGYTF

v_gene: TRBV7-2
j_gene: TRBJ1-2
d_gene: .
abundance: .
CDR3nt: TGTGCCAGCAGCTTAGCTTGGGGTATAAGGGGGAAGAGTGATTTC
CDR3aa: CASSLAWGIRGKSDF

v_gene: TRBV7-3
j_gene: TRBJ2-5
d_gene: TRBD2
abundance: .
CDR3nt: TGTGCCAGCAGCTCCTTCTCTGCGGGAGGAGGGGAGACCCAGTACTTC
CDR3aa: CASSSFSAGGGETQYF

v_gene: TRBV19
j_gene: TRBJ1-5
d_gene: .
abundance: .
CDR3nt: TGTGCCAGTAGTATTTTCTTGGGGGGGTTGGGGCATCAGCCCCAGCATTTT
CDR3aa: CASSIFLGGLGHQPQHF

v_gene: TRBV5-8
j_gene: TRBJ2-1
d_gene: .
abundance: .
CDR3nt: TGTGCCAGCAGCTTTGGTTCTCACCAGGGAAGGGATGAGCAGTTCTTC
CDR3aa: CASSFGSHQGRDEQFF

v_gene: TRBV25-1
j_gene: TRBJ2-1
d_gene: .
abundance: .
CDR3nt: TGTGCCAGTCTTGGACTCCAGCAGTTCTTC
CDR3aa: CASLGLQQFF

v_gene: TRBV5-1
j_gene: TRBJ2-6
d_gene: .
abundance: .
CDR3nt: TGCGCCAGCAGCCCAGTTAGCGGAGAGGGCTCTGGGGCCAACGTCCTGACTTTC
CDR3aa: CASSPVSGEGSGANVLTF

v_gene: TRBV5-1
j_gene: TRBJ2-5
d_gene: TRBD1
abundance: .
CDR3nt: TGCGCCAGCAGCTTGGGGGACAGGGGGGTAGAGACCCAGTACTTC
CDR3aa: CASSLGDRGVETQYF

v_gene: TRBV7-9
j_gene: TRBJ1-2
d_gene: .
abundance: .
CDR3nt: TGTGCCAGCAGCTTAGGGACATATGGCTACACCTTC
CDR3aa: CASSLGTYGYTF

v_gene: TRBV7-8
j_gene: TRBJ2-1
d_gene: TRBD1
abundance: .
CDR3nt: TGTGCCAGCAGCTTACACAGAACTATAGGACAGGGGACCTACAATGAGCAGTTCTTC
CDR3aa: CASSLHRTIGQGTYNEQFF

v_gene: TRBV9
j_gene: TRBJ2-3
d_gene: TRBD2
abundance: .
CDR3nt: TGTGCCAGCAGCCCCCGGGCACTAGCGGCAGATACGCAGTATTTT
CDR3aa: CASSPRALAADTQYF

v_gene: TRBV27
j_gene: TRBJ1-2
d_gene: .
abundance: .
CDR3nt: TGTGCCAGCAGTTTATCTAGAAACGGACAGCTAGACTATGGCTACACCTTC
CDR3aa: CASSLSRNGQLDYGYTF

v_gene: TRBV5-1
j_gene: TRBJ2-3
d_gene: TRBD1
abundance: .
CDR3nt: TGCGCCAGCAGCTTGAGACAGGGAGCAGATACGCAGTATTTT
CDR3aa: CASSLRQGADTQYF

v_gene: TRBV6-1
j_gene: TRBJ2-7
d_gene: TRBD2
abundance: .
CDR3nt: TGTGCCAGCAATCCTAGCGGGAGCTCTCGCTACGAGCAGTACTTC
CDR3aa: CASNPSGSSRYEQYF

v_gene: TRBV6-1
j_gene: TRBJ2-5
d_gene: .
abundance: .
CDR3nt: TGTGCCAGCAGCGGGGGAAGCCAAGAGACCCAGTACTTC
CDR3aa: CASSGGSQETQYF

v_gene: TRBV5-1
j_gene: TRBJ2-3
d_gene: .
abundance: .
CDR3nt: TGCGCCAGCAGCTTGTTTGCAGTAACAGATACGCAGTATTTT
CDR3aa: CASSLFAVTDTQYF

v_gene: TRBV5-1
j_gene: TRBJ2-5
d_gene: TRBD2
abundance: .
CDR3nt: TGCGCCAGCAGCTTAGGCCTAGCGGGAGATGTGAGCCAAGAGACCCAGTACTTC
CDR3aa: CASSLGLAGDVSQETQYF

v_gene: TRBV20-1
j_gene: TRBJ1-1
d_gene: .
abundance: .
CDR3nt: TGCAGTGCTAGACACGGGACAAGAGCTTTCTTT
CDR3aa: CSARHGTRAFF

v_gene: TRBV5-6
j_gene: TRBJ1-1
d_gene: .
abundance: .
CDR3nt: TGTGCCAGCAGCTGGGGTGCGGGGGGCACTGAAGCTTTCTTT
CDR3aa: CASSWGAGGTEAFF

v_gene: TRBV4-3
j_gene: TRBJ2-1
d_gene: .
abundance: few
CDR3nt: TGCGCCAGCAGCCTCGATAGCTGGTTCGGCAATGAGCAGTTCTTC
CDR3aa: CASSLDSWFGNEQFF

v_gene: TRBV4-1
j_gene: TRBJ2-5
d_gene: TRBD1
abundance: .
CDR3nt: TGCGCCAGCAGCCCCCGGGACAGGGGGCCTTCGGGAGAGACCCAGTACTTC
CDR3aa: CASSPRDRGPSGETQYF

v_gene: TRBV5-1
j_gene: TRBJ1-1
d_gene: TRBD1
abundance: .
CDR3nt: TGCGCCAGCAGCTTACAGGGGTATGGGAACACTGAAGCTTTCTTT
CDR3aa: CASSLQGYGNTEAFF

v_gene: TRBV5-8
j_gene: TRBJ1-4
d_gene: TRBD1
abundance: .
CDR3nt: TGTGCCAGCAGCGCGGGACAGGGAACAACTAATGAAAAACTGTTTTTT
CDR3aa: CASSAGQGTTNEKLFF

v_gene: TRBV4-1
j_gene: TRBJ1-4
d_gene: .
abundance: few
CDR3nt: TGCGCCAGCAGCCAATTTCGGGGTGAAAAACTGTTTTTT
CDR3aa: CASSQFRGEKLFF